This TCR beta chain was profiled in a study of metastatic and nonmetastatic thyroid tumors. Looking at the study overall: From malignant and benign thyroid patients, repertoires in blood and in tumor or nodule tissue were compared. Findings of the study overall: Reports indicated that malignant thyroid tumors showed significantly higher TCR beta diversity than benign nodules did, in blood and tumor.

Thyroid surgery had not been preceded by any treatment in any patient. In the study's own analysis: For papillary thyroid cancer, a distant-metastasis classifier was constructed from CDR3 differences observed across clinicopathological groups. Using MiXCR, TCRdb re-called clones from the PCR reads. Here the V and J calls rest on TCRdb's processing, not on the authors' analysis. The sample lists approximately 65,000 clones; roughly 4% were seen once. Trimming cost V 3 bases and J 7 bases, with 16 bases left between them. This CDR3 comprises 15 residues. Germline V gives CDR1 MNHNS, CDR2 SASEGT. With respect to this clone: The antigen remains undetermined.

The specimen sequenced was blood. The source is a female donor with papillary thyroid cancer or a benign thyroid nodule (not recorded which). Some clones in this sample may be carry-over from other donors' samples. V is TRBV6-1 and J is TRBJ2-1; possibly TRBD2 for D (6 bases). The CDR3: CASSDAHRRGNEQFF. The DNA of the CDR3 is TGTGCCAGCAGTGATGCGCACCGCCGGGGGAATGAGCAGTTCTTC.